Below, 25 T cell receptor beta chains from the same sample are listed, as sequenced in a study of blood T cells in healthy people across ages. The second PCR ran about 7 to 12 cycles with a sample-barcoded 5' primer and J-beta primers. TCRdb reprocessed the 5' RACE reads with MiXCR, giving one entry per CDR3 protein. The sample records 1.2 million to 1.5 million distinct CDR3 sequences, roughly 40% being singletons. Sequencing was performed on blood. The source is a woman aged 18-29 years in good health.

CDR3 protein: CASSRDRMETQYF. The CDR3 DNA reads as TGTGCCAGCAGCCGGGACAGAATGGAGACCCAGTACTTC. J is TRBJ2-5 and V is TRBV7-8, with TRBD1 matching over 7 bases. The ends lost 5 bases at V and 5 bases at J; junction bases unmatched: 5. Germline values: CDR1 SGHVS, CDR2 FQNEAQ. CDR3 length equals 13 residues.

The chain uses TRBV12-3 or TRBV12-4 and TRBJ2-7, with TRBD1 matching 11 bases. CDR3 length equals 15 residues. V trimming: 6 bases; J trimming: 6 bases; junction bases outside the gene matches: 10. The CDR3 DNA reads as TGTGCCAGCAGCCCAAGGGACAGGGGGTCGAGCGAGCAGTACTTC. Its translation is CASSPRDRGSSEQYF.

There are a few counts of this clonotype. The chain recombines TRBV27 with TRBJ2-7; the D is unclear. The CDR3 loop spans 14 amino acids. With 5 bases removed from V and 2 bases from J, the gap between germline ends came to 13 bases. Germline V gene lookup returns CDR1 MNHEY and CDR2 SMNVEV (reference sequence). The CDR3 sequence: CASSVRTEPYEQYF. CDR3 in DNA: TGTGCCAGCAGTGTCCGGACGGAACCCTACGAGCAGTACTTC.

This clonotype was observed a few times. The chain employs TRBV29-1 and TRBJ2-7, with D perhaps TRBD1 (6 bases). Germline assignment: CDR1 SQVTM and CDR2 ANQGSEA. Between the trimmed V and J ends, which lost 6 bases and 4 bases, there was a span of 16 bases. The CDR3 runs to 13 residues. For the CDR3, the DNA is TGCAGCGTGCATCGGCCAGGGGTTTACGAGCAGTACTTC. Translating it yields CSVHRPGVYEQYF.

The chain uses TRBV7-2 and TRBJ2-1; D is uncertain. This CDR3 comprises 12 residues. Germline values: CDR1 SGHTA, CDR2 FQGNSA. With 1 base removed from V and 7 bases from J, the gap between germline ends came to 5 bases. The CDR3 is CASSLDWNEQFF. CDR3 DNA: TGTGCCAGCAGCTTAGATTGGAATGAGCAGTTCTTC.

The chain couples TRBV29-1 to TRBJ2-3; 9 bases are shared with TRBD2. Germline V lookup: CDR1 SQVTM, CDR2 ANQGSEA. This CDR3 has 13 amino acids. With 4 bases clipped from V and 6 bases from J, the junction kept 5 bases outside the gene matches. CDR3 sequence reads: CSVASGNLDTQYF. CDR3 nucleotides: TGCAGCGTTGCTAGCGGGAACCTGGATACGCAGTATTTT.

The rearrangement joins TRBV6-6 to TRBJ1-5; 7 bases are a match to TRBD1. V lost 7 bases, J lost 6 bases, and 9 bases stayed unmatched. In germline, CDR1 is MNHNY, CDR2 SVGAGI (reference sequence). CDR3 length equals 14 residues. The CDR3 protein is CASNPTGEGQPQHF. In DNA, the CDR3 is TGTGCCAGCAATCCAACAGGGGAAGGTCAGCCCCAGCATTTT.

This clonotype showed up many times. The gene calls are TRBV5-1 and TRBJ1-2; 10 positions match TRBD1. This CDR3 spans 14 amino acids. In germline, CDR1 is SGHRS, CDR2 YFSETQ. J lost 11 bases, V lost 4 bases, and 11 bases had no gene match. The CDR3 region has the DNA TGCGCCAGCAGCCCGGGACAGGGGACCAGTCTGTACACCTTC. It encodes CASSPGQGTSLYTF. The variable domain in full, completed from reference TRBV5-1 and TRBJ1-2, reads KAGVTQTPRYLIKTRGQQVTLSCSPISGHRSVSWYQQTPGQGLQFLFEYFSETQRNKGNFPGRFSGRQFSNSRSEMNVSTLELGDSALYLCASSPGQGTSLYTFGSGTRLTVV.

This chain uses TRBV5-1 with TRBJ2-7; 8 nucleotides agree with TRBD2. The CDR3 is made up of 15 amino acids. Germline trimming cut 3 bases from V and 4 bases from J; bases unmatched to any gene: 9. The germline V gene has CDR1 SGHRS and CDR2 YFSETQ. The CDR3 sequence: CASSSLAGGLYEQYF. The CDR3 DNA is TGCGCCAGCAGCTCTTTGGCGGGAGGCTTATACGAGCAGTACTTC.

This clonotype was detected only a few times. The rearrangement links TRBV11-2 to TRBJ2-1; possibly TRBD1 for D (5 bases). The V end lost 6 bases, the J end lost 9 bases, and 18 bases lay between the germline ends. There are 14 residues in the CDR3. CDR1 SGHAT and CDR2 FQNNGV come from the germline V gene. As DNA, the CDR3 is TGTGCCAGCAGGTGGGGCATCTGGTCAGGTGAGCAGTTCTTC. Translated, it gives CASRWGIWSGEQFF.

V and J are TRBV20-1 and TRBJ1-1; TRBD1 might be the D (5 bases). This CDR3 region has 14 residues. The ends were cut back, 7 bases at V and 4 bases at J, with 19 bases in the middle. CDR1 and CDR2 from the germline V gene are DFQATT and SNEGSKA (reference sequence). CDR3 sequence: CSGRDVGRGTEAFF. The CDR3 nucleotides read TGCAGTGGCAGAGATGTGGGAAGGGGCACTGAAGCTTTCTTT.

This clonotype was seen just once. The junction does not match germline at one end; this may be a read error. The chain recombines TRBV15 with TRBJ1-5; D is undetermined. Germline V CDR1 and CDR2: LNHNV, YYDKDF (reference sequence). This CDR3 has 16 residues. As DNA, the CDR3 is TGTGCCACCAGGAGAGGTGCAGAAGATAGCAATCAGCCCCAGCATTTT. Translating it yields CATRRGAEDSNQPQHF.

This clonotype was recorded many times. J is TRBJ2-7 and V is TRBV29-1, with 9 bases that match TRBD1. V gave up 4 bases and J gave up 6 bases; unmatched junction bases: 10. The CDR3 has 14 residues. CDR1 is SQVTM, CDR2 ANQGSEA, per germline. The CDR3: CSVAAGTGRSEQYF. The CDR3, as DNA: TGCAGCGTTGCCGCCGGGACAGGGCGAAGCGAGCAGTACTTC.

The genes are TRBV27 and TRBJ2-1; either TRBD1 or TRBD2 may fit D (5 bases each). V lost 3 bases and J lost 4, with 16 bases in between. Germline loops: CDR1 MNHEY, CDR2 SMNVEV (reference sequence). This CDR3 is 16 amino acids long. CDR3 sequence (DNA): TGTGCCAGCAGTTTGTCACCGGGACCCTCATACAATGAGCAGTTCTTC. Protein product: CASSLSPGPSYNEQFF.

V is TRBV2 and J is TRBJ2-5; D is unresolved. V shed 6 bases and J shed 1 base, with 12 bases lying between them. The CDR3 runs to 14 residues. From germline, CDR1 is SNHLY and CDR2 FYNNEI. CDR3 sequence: CASSSQGFQETQYF. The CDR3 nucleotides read TGTGCCAGCAGCTCCCAAGGGTTCCAAGAGACCCAGTACTTC.

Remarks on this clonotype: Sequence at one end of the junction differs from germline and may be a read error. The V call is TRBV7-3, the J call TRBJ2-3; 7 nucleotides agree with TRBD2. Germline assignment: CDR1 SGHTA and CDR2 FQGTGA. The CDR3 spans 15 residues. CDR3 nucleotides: TGTGCCAGCAGCCTCGGGACTAAAGGCACAGGTACGCAGTATTTT. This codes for CASSLGTKGTGTQYF.

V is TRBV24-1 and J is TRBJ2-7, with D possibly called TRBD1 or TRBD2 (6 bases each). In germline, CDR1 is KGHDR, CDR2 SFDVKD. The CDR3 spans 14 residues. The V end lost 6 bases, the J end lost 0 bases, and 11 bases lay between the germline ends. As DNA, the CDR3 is TGTGCCACCAGTACGGGGGCCAACTCCTACGAGCAGTACTTC. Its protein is CATSTGANSYEQYF.

CDR3 amino acids: CASSLTSWGVYNEQFF. In nucleotides, the CDR3 is TGTGCCAGCAGTTTGACTAGCTGGGGAGTCTACAATGAGCAGTTCTTC. The chain uses TRBV12-3 or TRBV12-4 and TRBJ2-1; 7 bases fit TRBD2. J was trimmed by 3 bases and V by 3 bases; bases with no gene match: 8. The CDR3 runs to 16 residues.

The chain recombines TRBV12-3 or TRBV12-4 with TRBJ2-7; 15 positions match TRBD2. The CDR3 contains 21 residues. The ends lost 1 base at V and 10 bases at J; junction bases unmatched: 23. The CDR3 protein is CASSLGSRGLAGGTSRDTQYF. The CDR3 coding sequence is TGTGCCAGCAGTTTAGGTTCCAGGGGACTAGCGGGGGGTACCTCAAGAGATACCCAGTACTTC.

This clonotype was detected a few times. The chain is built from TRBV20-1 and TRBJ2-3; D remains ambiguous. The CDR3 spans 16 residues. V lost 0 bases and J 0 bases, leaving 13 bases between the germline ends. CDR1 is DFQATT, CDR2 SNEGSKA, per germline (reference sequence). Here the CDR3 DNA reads TGCAGTGCTAGAGATCGAGCCAGACCCAGCACAGATACGCAGTATTTT. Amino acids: CSARDRARPSTDTQYF.

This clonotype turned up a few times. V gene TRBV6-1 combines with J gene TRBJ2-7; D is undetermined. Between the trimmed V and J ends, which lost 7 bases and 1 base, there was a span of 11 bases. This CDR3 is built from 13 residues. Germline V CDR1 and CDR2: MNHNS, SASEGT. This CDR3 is CASIRTPSYEQYF. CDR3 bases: TGTGCCAGCATACGGACCCCTTCCTACGAGCAGTACTTC.

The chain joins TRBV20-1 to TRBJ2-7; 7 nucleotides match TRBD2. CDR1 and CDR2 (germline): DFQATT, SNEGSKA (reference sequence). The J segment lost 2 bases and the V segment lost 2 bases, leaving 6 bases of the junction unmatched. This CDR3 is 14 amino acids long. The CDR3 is CSARSASGTYEQYF. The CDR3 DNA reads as TGCAGTGCTAGAAGTGCTAGCGGCACCTACGAGCAGTACTTC.

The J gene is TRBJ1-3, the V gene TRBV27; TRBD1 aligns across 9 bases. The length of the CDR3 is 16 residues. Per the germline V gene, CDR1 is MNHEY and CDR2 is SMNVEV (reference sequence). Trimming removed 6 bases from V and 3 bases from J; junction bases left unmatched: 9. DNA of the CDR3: TGTGCCAGCAGCACCTACACAGGGGGCCTTGGAAACACCATATATTTT. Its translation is CASSTYTGGLGNTIYF.

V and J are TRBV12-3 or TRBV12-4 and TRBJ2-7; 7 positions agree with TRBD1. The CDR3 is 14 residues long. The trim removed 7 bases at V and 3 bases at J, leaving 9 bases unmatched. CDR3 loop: CASNTGTVSYEQYF. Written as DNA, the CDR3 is TGTGCCAGCAACACCGGGACAGTGAGCTACGAGCAGTACTTC.

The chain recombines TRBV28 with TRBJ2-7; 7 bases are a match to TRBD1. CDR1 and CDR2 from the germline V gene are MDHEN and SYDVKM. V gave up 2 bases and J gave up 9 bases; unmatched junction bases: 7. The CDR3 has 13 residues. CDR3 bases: TGTGCCAGCAGTTTAGAACAGGGGACCATGCAGTACTTC. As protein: CASSLEQGTMQYF.